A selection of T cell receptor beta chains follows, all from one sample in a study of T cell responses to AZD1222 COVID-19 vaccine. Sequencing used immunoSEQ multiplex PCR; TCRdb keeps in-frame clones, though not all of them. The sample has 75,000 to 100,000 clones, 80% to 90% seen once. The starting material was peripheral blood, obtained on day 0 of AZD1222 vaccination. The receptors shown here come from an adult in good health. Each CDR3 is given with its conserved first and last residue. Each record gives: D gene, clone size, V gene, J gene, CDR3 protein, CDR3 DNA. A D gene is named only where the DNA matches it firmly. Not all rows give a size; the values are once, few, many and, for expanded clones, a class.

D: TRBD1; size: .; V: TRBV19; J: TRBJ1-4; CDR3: CASSLGQGALVTNEKLFF; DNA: TGTGCCAGTAGTCTTGGACAGGGGGCGTTGGTGACTAATGAAAAACTGTTTTTT
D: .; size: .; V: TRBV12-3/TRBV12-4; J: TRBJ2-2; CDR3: CASSLQTTGELFF; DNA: TGTGCCAGCAGTTTACAGACCACCGGGGAGCTGTTTTTT
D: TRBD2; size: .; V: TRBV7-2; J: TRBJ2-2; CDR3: CASSFFSGGDTGELFF; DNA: TGTGCCAGCAGCTTTTTTAGCGGGGGGGACACCGGGGAGCTGTTTTTT
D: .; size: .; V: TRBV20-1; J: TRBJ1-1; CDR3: CSARARQEAFF; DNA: TGCAGTGCTAGAGCAAGGCAAGAAGCTTTCTTT
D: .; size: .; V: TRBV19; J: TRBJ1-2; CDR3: CASSTLSSAGHHFRYGYTF; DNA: TGTGCCAGTAGTACGTTATCCTCGGCAGGGCACCACTTTCGATATGGCTACACCTTC
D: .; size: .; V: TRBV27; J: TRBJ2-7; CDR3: CASSDQDSYEQYF; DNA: TGTGCCAGCAGTGACCAAGACTCCTACGAGCAGTACTTC
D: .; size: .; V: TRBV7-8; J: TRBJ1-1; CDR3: CASSRTAAQAFF; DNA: TGTGCCAGCAGTCGGACAGCTGCCCAAGCTTTCTTT
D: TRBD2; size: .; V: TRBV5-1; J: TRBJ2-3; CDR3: CASSLSGGPSHTQYF; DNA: TGCGCCAGCAGTTTGTCGGGGGGGCCTTCCCATACGCAGTATTTT
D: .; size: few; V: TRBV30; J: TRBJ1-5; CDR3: CAWGQFNQPQHF; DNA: TGTGCCTGGGGACAGTTCAATCAGCCCCAGCATTTT
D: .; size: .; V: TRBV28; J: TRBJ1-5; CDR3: CASSSMLTDPNQPQHF; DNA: TGTGCCAGCAGCTCCATGCTGACAGACCCCAATCAGCCCCAGCATTTT